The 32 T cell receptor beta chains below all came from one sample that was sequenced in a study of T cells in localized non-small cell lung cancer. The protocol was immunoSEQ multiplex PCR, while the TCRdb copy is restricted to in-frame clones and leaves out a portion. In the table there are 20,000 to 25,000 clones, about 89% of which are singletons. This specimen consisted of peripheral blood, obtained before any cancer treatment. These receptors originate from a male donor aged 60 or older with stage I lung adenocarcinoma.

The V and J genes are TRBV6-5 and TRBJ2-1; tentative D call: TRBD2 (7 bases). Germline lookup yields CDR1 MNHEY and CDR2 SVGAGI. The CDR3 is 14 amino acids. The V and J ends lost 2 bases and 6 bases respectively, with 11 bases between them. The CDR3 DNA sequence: TGTGCCAGCAGTTACCGGAGGGGGGGCAATGAGCAGTTCTTC. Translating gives CASSYRRGGNEQFF.

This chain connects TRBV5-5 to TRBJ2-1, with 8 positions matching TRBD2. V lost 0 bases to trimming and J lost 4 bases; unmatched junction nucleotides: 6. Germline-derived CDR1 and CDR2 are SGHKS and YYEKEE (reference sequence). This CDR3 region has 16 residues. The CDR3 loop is CASSLGSAGGYNEQFF. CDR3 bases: TGTGCCAGCAGCTTGGGCTCGGCGGGAGGATACAATGAGCAGTTCTTC. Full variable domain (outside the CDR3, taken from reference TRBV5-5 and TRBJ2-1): DAGVTQSPTHLIKTRGQQVTLRCSPISGHKSVSWYQQVLGQGPQFIFQYYEKEERGRGNFPDRFSARQFPNYSSELNVNALLLGDSALYLCASSLGSAGGYNEQFFGPGTRLTVL.

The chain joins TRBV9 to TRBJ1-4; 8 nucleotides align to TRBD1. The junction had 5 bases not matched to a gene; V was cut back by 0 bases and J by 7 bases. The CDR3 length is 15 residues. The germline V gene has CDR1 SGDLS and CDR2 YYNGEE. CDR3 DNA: TGTGCCAGCAGCGTAGAGGACAGGGACTTTGAAAAACTGTTTTTT. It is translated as CASSVEDRDFEKLFF.

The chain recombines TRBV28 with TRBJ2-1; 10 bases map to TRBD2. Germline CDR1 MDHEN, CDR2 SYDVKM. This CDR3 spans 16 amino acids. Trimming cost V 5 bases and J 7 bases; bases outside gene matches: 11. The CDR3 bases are TGTGCCAGCAGTCCCCCCGGGACTAGCGTGTTGAATGAGCAGTTCTTC. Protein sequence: CASSPPGTSVLNEQFF.

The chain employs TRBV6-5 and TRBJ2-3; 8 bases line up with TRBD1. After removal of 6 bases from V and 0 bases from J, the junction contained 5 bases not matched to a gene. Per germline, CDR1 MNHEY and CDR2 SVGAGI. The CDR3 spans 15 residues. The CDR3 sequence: CASSAGQGSTDTQYF. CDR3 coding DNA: TGTGCCAGCAGCGCCGGACAGGGTAGCACAGATACGCAGTATTTT.

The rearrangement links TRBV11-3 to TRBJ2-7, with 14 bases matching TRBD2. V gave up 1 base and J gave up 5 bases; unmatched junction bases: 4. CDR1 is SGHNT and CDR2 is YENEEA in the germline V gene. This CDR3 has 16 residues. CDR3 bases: TGTGCCAGCAGCTTAGGACTAGCGGGAGGGCGTGACGAGCAGTACTTC. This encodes CASSLGLAGGRDEQYF.

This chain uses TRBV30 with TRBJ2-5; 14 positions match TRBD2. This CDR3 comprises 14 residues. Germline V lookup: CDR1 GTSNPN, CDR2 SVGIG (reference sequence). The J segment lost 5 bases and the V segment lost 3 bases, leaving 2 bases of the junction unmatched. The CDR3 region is CAWSRLAGGETQYF. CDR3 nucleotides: TGTGCCTGGAGCAGACTAGCGGGAGGGGAGACCCAGTACTTC. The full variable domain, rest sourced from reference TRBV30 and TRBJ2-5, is SQTIHQWPATLVQPVGSPLSLECTVEGTSNPNLYWYRQAAGRGLQLLFYSVGIGQISSEVPQNLSASRPQDRQFILSSKKLLLSDSGFYLCAWSRLAGGETQYFGPGTRLLVL.

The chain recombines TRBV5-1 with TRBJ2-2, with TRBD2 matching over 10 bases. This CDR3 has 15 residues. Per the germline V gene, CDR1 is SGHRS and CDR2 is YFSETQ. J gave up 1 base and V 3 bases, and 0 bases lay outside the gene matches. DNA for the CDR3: TGCGCCAGCAGCTCTAGCGGGGGGAACACCGGGGAGCTGTTTTTT. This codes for CASSSSGGNTGELFF.

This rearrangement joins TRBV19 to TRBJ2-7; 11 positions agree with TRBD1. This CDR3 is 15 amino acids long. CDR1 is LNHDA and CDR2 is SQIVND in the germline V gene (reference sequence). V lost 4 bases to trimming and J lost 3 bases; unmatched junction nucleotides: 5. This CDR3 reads CASSKKGQGDYEQYF. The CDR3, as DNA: TGTGCCAGTAGTAAGAAGGGACAGGGGGACTACGAGCAGTACTTC.

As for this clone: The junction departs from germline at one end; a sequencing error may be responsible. The CDR3 sequence is CASIYGASNQPQHF. The CDR3 coding sequence is TGTGCCAGCATTTACGGGGCTAGCAATCAGCCCCAGCATTTT. The chain carries TRBV6-6 and TRBJ1-5; tentative D call: TRBD1 (5 bases). There are 14 residues in the CDR3. The germline V gene encodes CDR1 MNHNY and CDR2 SVGAGI (reference sequence).

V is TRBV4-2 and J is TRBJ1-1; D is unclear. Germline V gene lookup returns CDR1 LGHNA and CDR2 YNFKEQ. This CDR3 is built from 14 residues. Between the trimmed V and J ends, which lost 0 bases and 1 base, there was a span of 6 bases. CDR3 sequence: CASSQDYRNTEAFF. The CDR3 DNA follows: TGTGCCAGCAGCCAAGATTATCGGAACACTGAAGCTTTCTTT.

CDR3 loop: CASSDSGTANTGELFF. Here the CDR3 DNA reads TGCGCCAGCAGCGACTCCGGAACAGCGAACACCGGGGAGCTGTTTTTT. The V gene is TRBV5-1, the J gene TRBJ2-2; D gene ambiguous. The germline V gene has CDR1 SGHRS and CDR2 YFSETQ. Trimming shortened V by 4 bases and J by 0 bases, and 13 bases separated the two germline ends. This CDR3 is 16 amino acids long.

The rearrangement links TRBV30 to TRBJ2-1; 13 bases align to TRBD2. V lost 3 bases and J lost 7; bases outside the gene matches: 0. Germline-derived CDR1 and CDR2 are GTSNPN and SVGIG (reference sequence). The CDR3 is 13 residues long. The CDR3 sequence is CAWRLAGGNEQFF. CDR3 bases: TGTGCCTGGAGACTAGCGGGAGGGAATGAGCAGTTCTTC. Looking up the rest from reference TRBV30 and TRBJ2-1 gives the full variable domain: SQTIHQWPATLVQPVGSPLSLECTVEGTSNPNLYWYRQAAGRGLQLLFYSVGIGQISSEVPQNLSASRPQDRQFILSSKKLLLSDSGFYLCAWRLAGGNEQFFGPGTRLTVL.

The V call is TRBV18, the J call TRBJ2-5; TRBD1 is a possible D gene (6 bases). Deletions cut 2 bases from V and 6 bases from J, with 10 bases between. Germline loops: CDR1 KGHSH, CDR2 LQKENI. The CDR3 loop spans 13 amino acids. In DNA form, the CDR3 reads TGTGCCAGCTCACCAGAAGGGGGACAGACCCAGTACTTC. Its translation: CASSPEGGQTQYF.

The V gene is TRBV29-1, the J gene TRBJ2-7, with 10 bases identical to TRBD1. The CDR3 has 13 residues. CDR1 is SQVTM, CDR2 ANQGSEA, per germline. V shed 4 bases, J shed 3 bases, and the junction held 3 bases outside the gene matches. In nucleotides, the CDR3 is TGCAGCGTTGGGGGGACAGGGGTCTACGAGCAGTACTTC. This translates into CSVGGTGVYEQYF.

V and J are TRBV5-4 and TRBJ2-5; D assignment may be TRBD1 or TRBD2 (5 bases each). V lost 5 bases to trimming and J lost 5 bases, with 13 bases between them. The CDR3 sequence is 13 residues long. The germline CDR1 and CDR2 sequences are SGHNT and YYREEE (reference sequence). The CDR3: CASSIEGPETQYF. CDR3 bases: TGTGCCAGCAGTATAGAGGGACCGGAGACCCAGTACTTC. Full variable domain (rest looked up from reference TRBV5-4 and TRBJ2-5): ETGVTQSPTHLIKTRGQQVTLRCSSQSGHNTVSWYQQALGQGPQFIFQYYREEENGRGNFPPRFSGLQFPNYSSELNVNALELDDSALYLCASSIEGPETQYFGPGTRLLVL.

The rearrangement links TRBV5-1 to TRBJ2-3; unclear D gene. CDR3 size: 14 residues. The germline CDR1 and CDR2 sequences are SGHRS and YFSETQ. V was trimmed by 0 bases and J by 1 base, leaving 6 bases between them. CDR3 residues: CASSLGVGTDTQYF. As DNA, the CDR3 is TGCGCCAGCAGCTTGGGGGTGGGCACAGATACGCAGTATTTT.

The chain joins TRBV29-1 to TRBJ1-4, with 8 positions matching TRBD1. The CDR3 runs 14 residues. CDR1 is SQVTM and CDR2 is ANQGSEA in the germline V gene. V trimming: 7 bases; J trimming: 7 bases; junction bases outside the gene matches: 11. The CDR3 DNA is TGCAGCGCTTTAGGACAGGGTTTGACTGAAAAACTGTTTTTT. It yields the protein CSALGQGLTEKLFF.

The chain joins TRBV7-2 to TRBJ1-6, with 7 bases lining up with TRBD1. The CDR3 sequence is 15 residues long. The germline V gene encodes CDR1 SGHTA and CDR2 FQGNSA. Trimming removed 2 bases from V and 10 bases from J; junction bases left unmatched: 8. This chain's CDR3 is CASSLSVGTDSPLHF. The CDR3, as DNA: TGTGCCAGCAGCTTATCCGTAGGGACAGACTCACCCCTCCACTTT.

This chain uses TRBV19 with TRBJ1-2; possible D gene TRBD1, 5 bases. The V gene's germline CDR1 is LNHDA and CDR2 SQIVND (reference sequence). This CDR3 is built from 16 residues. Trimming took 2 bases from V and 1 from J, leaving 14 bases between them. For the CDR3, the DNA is TGTGCCAGTAGTATACAGGGACGCAGGGATAACTATGGCTACACCTTC. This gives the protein CASSIQGRRDNYGYTF.

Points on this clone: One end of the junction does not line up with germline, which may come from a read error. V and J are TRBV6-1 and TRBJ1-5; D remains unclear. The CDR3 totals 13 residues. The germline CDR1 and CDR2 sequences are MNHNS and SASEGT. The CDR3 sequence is CASTEDPLQPQHF. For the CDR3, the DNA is TGTGCCAGCACTGAAGACCCCTTACAGCCCCAGCATTTT.

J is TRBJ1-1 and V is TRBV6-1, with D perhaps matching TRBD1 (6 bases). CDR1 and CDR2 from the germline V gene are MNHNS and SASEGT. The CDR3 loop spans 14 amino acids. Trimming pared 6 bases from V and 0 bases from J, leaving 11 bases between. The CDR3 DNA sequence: TGTGCCAGCAGGGGGGCGGGCCTGAACACTGAAGCTTTCTTT. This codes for CASRGAGLNTEAFF.

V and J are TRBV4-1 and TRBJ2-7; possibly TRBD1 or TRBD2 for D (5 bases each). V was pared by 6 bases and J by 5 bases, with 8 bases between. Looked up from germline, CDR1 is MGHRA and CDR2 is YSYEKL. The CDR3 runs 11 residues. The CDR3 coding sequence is TGCGCCAGCAGGGTGGGGGACGAGCAGTACTTC. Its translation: CASRVGDEQYF.

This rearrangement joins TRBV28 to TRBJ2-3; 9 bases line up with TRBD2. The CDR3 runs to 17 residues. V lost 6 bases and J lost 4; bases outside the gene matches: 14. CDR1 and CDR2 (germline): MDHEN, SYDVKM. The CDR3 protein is CASSPLFGTSSADTQYF. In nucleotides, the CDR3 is TGTGCCAGCAGCCCCCTTTTCGGGACTAGCTCGGCAGATACGCAGTATTTT.

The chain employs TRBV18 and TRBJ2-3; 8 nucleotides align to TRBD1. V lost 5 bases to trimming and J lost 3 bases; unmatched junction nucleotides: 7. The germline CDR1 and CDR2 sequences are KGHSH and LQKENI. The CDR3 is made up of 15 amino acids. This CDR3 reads CASSSGQARTDTQYF. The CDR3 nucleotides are TGTGCCAGCTCATCGGGACAGGCGAGGACAGATACGCAGTATTTT. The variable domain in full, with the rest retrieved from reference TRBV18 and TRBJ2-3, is NAGVMQNPRHLVRRRGQEARLRCSPMKGHSHVYWYRQLPEEGLKFMVYLQKENIIDESGMPKERFSAEFPKEGPSILRIQQVVRGDSAAYFCASSSGQARTDTQYFGPGTRLTVL.

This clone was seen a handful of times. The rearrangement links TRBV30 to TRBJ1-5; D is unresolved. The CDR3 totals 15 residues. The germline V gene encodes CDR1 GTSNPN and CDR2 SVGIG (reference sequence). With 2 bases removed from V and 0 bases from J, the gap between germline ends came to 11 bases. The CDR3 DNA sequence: TGTGCCTGGAGTCGAGGCTCGGATAGCAATCAGCCCCAGCATTTT. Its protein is CAWSRGSDSNQPQHF.

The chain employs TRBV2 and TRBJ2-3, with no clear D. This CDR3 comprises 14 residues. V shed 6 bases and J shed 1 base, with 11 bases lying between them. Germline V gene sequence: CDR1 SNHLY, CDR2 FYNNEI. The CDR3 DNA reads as TGTGCCAGCAGCCCACGGTGGGGCACAGATACGCAGTATTTT. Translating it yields CASSPRWGTDTQYF.

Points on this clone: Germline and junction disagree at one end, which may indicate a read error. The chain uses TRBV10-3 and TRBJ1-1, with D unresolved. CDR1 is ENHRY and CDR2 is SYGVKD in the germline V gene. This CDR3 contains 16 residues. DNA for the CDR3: TGTGCCATCAGTGAGTCTAAGGTCGCGACAAACAATGAAGCTTTCTTT. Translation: CAISESKVATNNEAFF.

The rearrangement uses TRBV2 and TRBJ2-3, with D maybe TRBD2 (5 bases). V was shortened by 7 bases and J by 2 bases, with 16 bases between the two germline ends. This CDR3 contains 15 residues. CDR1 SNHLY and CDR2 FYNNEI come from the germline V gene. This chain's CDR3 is CASMPLRGLTDTQYF. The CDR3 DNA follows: TGTGCCAGCATGCCCCTCCGGGGTCTCACAGATACGCAGTATTTT.

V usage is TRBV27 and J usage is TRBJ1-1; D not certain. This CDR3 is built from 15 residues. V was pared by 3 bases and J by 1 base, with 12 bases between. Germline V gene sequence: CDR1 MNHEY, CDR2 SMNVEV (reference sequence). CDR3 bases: TGTGCCAGCAGTTTCCACCCCCTAACGAACACTGAAGCTTTCTTT. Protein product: CASSFHPLTNTEAFF.

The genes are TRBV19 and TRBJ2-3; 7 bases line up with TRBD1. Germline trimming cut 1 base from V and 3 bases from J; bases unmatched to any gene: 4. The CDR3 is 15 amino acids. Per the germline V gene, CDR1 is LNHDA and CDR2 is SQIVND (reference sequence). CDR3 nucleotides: TGTGCCAGTAGTATAGGGCAGGGGGTGACAGATACGCAGTATTTT. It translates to CASSIGQGVTDTQYF.

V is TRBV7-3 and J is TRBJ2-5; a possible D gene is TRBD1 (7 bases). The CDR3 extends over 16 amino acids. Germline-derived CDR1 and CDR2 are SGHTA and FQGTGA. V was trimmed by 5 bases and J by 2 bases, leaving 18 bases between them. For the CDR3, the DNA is TGTGCCAGCAGCGCCGGAGGGACAGCCGGGCAAGAGACCCAGTACTTC. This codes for CASSAGGTAGQETQYF.